The T cell receptor beta chain described here comes from a study of molecular identifiers for immune sequencing clone quantification. Comments on this clonotype: The antigen is not known.

In TCRdb, the PCR reads were re-called with MiXCR into one record per CDR3 protein. This table holds 400,000 to 600,000 distinct CDR3 sequences, 20% to 25% found once. The study's findings and limits: Sizes of highly expanded clones could be underestimated through identical TCRs sharing a barcode.

The TCR was taken from a human donor in good health. Some libraries in this study had Jurkat cell RNA spiked in. Source material: naive CD8+ T cells from blood, with Jurkat cell RNA spiked in. The sample's subset: FACS-sorted CD8+CD4-CCR7+CD45RA+ naive T cells.

DNA for the CDR3: TGTGCCAGCAGCCTCGAGGGTTGGCCCGGGGAGCTGTTTTTT. It is translated as CASSLEGWPGELFF. The rearrangement links TRBV7-9 to TRBJ2-2; D is perhaps TRBD2 (5 bases). CDR3 length equals 14 residues. Between the trimmed V and J ends, which lost 5 bases and 6 bases, there was a span of 13 bases. Germline V gene lookup returns CDR1 SEHNR and CDR2 FQNEAQ (reference sequence).